This T cell receptor beta chain was observed in a study of early T cells in non-severe SARS-CoV-2 infection. Trimming took off 3 bases at V and 2 bases at J, with 17 bases between the two ends. CDR3 size: 16 residues. Germline V gene data show CDR1 as MDHEN and CDR2 as SYDVKM. TCRdb re-called the 5' RACE reads through MiXCR, storing one row per CDR3 protein. The sample yields 85,000 to 120,000 distinct CDR3 sequences, roughly 13% seen once. This clonotype was recorded a few times. The sequenced material came from whole blood. V gene TRBV28 combines with J gene TRBJ2-7; D possibly uses TRBD1 or TRBD2 (5 bases each). The receptor comes from an adult who was a healthcare worker with PCR-confirmed SARS-CoV-2 infection or an uninfected control (not recorded which). CDR3 sequence: CASSLKSPGDPYEQYF. Written as DNA, the CDR3 is TGTGCCAGCAGTTTGAAGTCCCCCGGGGACCCCTACGAGCAGTACTTC.